The 10 T cell receptor beta chains reported below all come from one sample, sequenced in a study of shared clonotypes between healthy human individuals. The assay was immunoSEQ multiplex PCR, and TCRdb's table has in-frame clones only and misses some. This table holds 2 million to 2.5 million clones, approximately 93% found once. The sample was naive CD4+ T cells from PBMCs. Subset denoted: CD45RA+ positively selected. These receptors originate from a man aged 18 to 29 in good health. Some clones in this sample may be carry-over from other donors' samples.

The gene calls are TRBV7-9 and TRBJ1-1, with D tentatively TRBD1 (6 bases). The germline CDR1 and CDR2 sequences are SEHNR and FQNEAQ (reference sequence). With 4 bases removed from V and 1 base from J, the gap between germline ends came to 10 bases. This CDR3 comprises 14 residues. CDR3 nucleotide sequence: TGTGCCAGCAGCTCCCGGACAGCGAACACTGAAGCTTTCTTT. Translated, it gives CASSSRTANTEAFF.

The chain joins TRBV6-1 to TRBJ2-7, with 9 positions matching TRBD2. Per germline, CDR1 MNHNS and CDR2 SASEGT. The CDR3 loop spans 15 amino acids. Unmatched junction bases numbered 15, after V lost 11 bases and J lost 4 bases. In DNA form, the CDR3 reads TGTGCCGGGGGGTTAGTGGGTAGCGGGAGTTACGAGCAGTACTTC. Amino acid sequence: CAGGLVGSGSYEQYF.

V and J are TRBV7-2 and TRBJ1-2; D remains unclear. Germline V gene lookup returns CDR1 SGHTA and CDR2 FQGNSA. The V and J ends lost 6 bases and 8 bases respectively, with 16 bases between them. The CDR3 contains 13 residues. CDR3 DNA sequence: TGTGCCAGCAGGCTGTCGGTCGCTGGCGGCTACACCTTC. Translation: CASRLSVAGGYTF. The full variable domain, in which reference TRBV7-2 and TRBJ1-2 provide the parts outside the CDR3, is GAGVSQSPSNKVTEKGKDVELRCDPISGHTALYWYRQSLGQGLEFLIYFQGNSAPDKSGLPSDRFSAERTGGSVSTLTIQRTQQEDSAVYLCASRLSVAGGYTFGSGTRLTVV.

The table lists this clone with a count of one. V usage is TRBV27 and J usage is TRBJ2-7; a possible D gene is TRBD1 (5 bases). CDR1 is MNHEY and CDR2 is SMNVEV in the germline V gene (reference sequence). Trimming cost V 4 bases and J 0 bases, with 13 bases left between them. The CDR3 loop spans 15 amino acids. The CDR3 coding sequence is TGTGCCAGCAGTTCTCAGGGCTTGAGCTCCTACGAGCAGTACTTC. Encoded protein: CASSSQGLSSYEQYF.

This sequence joins TRBV2 and TRBJ2-1; 7 nucleotides agree with TRBD1. The J segment lost 5 bases and the V segment lost 8 bases, leaving 9 bases of the junction unmatched. This CDR3 is built from 14 residues. Germline V lookup: CDR1 SNHLY, CDR2 FYNNEI. CDR3 bases: TGTGCCAGCCTGAGACAGGGTGCCCACAATGAGCAGTTCTTC. Protein: CASLRQGAHNEQFF.

This chain connects TRBV5-1 to TRBJ1-4, with 8 bases aligning to TRBD1. Losses at the gene ends were 4 bases for V and 8 bases for J; bases not matched to a gene: 10. CDR1 and CDR2 (germline): SGHRS, YFSETQ. This CDR3 is built from 15 residues. The CDR3 is CASSATGGSREKLFF. DNA of the CDR3: TGCGCCAGCAGCGCTACAGGGGGTTCTAGGGAAAAACTGTTTTTT.

The chain is built from TRBV7-8 and TRBJ2-1, with TRBD2 identical over 11 bases. Trimming took 5 bases from V and 6 from J; bases not matched to a gene: 6. CDR3 length equals 15 residues. Germline-derived CDR1 and CDR2 are SGHVS and FQNEAQ. This CDR3 reads CASSVRLAGSNEQFF. The CDR3, as DNA: TGTGCCAGCAGCGTAAGACTAGCGGGAAGCAATGAGCAGTTCTTC.

As concerns this clone: Other DNA sequences in this specimen translate into the identical CDR3. The chain recombines TRBV7-2 with TRBJ1-2; 7 positions match TRBD1. Germline V gene lookup returns CDR1 SGHTA and CDR2 FQGNSA. J lost 8 bases, V lost 3 bases, and 6 bases had no gene match. The CDR3 is made up of 13 amino acids. The CDR3 DNA reads as TGTGCCAGCAGCTTGGGCAGGGGGAGGGGCTACACCTTC. This codes for CASSLGRGRGYTF.

The chain recombines TRBV4-3 with TRBJ2-3; the match to TRBD2 covers 13 bases. CDR1 is LGHNA and CDR2 is YSLEER in the germline V gene. V gave up 0 bases and J gave up 3 bases; unmatched junction bases: 6. This CDR3 has 18 residues. CDR3: CASSQDRGTSGITDTQYF. The DNA for the CDR3 is TGCGCCAGCAGCCAAGATAGGGGGACTAGCGGGATTACAGATACGCAGTATTTT.

The chain links TRBV6-1 to TRBJ2-1; D is uncertain. Germline lookup yields CDR1 MNHNS and CDR2 SASEGT. V lost 7 bases and J 4 bases, leaving 17 bases between the germline ends. The CDR3 runs 15 residues. CDR3 protein: CASKVRWQKYNEQFF. CDR3 bases: TGTGCCAGCAAAGTTAGGTGGCAGAAATACAATGAGCAGTTCTTC.